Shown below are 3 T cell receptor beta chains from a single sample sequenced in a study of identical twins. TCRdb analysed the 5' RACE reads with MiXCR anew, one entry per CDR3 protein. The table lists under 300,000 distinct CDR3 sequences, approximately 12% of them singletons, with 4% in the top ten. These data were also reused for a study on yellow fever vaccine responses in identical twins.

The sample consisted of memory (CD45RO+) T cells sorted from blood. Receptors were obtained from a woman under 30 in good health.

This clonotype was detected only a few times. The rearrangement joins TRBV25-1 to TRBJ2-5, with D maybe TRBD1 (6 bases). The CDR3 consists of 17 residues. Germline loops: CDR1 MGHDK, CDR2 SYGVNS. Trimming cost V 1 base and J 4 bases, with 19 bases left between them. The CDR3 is CASSEFSVNRVGETQYF. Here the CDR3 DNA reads TGTGCCAGCAGTGAATTTTCGGTTAACAGGGTCGGAGAGACCCAGTACTTC.

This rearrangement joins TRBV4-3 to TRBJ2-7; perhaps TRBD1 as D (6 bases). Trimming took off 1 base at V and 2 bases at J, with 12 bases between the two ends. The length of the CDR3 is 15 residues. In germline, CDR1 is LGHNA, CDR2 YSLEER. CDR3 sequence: CASSQGGTLAYEQYF. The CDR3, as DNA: TGCGCCAGCAGCCAAGGAGGGACATTAGCCTACGAGCAGTACTTC.

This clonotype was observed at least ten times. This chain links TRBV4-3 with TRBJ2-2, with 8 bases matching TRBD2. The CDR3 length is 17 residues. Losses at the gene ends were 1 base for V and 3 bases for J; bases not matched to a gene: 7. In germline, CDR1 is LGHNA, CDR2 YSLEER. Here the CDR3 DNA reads TGCGCCAGCAGCCAAGTTAAGGCTAGCGGGTACACCGGGGAGCTGTTTTTT. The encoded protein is CASSQVKASGYTGELFF.